Listed below are T cell receptor beta chains from one sample, sequenced in a study of blood T cell repertoires in COVID-19. Sequenced by immunoSEQ multiplex PCR; TCRdb stores in-frame clones only, minus some. The sample has roughly 150,000 clones; approximately 90% are singletons. The sequenced sample was peripheral blood. The receptor set was obtained from a man between 18 and 29 years old with COVID-19, enrolled during active disease. Each CDR3 is given with its conserved first and last residue. Fields, in order: J gene, D gene, CDR3 length, clone size, V gene, CDR3 protein, CDR3 DNA. A D gene is named only where the DNA matches it firmly. Expanded clones get a size class; other rows say once, few or many, or leave the size out.

J gene: TRBJ2-7; D gene: TRBD1; CDR3 length: 14; clone size: -; V gene: TRBV27; CDR3 protein: CASSFTGQGYEQYF; CDR3 DNA: TGTGCCAGCAGTTTTACGGGACAGGGTTACGAGCAGTACTTC
J gene: TRBJ1-6; D gene: -; CDR3 length: 14; clone size: few; V gene: TRBV6-2/TRBV6-3; CDR3 protein: CASSYGEPFRPLHF; CDR3 DNA: TGTGCCAGCAGTTACGGGGAGCCCTTCAGACCCCTCCACTTT
J gene: TRBJ1-5; D gene: -; CDR3 length: 15; clone size: -; V gene: TRBV5-6; CDR3 protein: CASSLARNSNQPQHF; CDR3 DNA: TGTGCCAGCAGCTTGGCTAGGAATAGCAATCAGCCCCAGCATTTT
J gene: TRBJ2-7; D gene: TRBD2; CDR3 length: 15; clone size: -; V gene: TRBV6-2/TRBV6-3; CDR3 protein: CASSLTSGINDEQYF; CDR3 DNA: TGTGCCAGCAGTCTTACCAGCGGGATTAATGACGAGCAGTACTTC
J gene: TRBJ1-2; D gene: TRBD1; CDR3 length: 15; clone size: -; V gene: TRBV27; CDR3 protein: CASSLSRQGASGYTF; CDR3 DNA: TGTGCCAGCAGTTTATCGAGACAGGGGGCCTCTGGCTACACCTTC
J gene: TRBJ2-5; D gene: -; CDR3 length: 14; clone size: once; V gene: TRBV10-3; CDR3 protein: CAISDSVGEETQYF; CDR3 DNA: TGTGCCATCAGTGATTCAGTCGGAGAAGAGACCCAGTACTTC
J gene: TRBJ2-7; D gene: -; CDR3 length: 13; clone size: -; V gene: TRBV7-6; CDR3 protein: CASSTEREYEQYF; CDR3 DNA: TGTGCCAGCAGCACCGAACGGGAGTACGAGCAGTACTTC
J gene: TRBJ1-4; D gene: -; CDR3 length: 14; clone size: -; V gene: TRBV5-4; CDR3 protein: CASSLHMDSGKLLF; CDR3 DNA: TGTGCCAGCAGCTTGCATATGGACAGCGGAAAACTGCTTTTT
J gene: TRBJ2-1; D gene: -; CDR3 length: 15; clone size: -; V gene: TRBV11-2; CDR3 protein: CASSWEGGQDNEQFF; CDR3 DNA: TGTGCCAGCAGCTGGGAGGGGGGGCAAGACAATGAGCAGTTCTTC
J gene: TRBJ1-2; D gene: -; CDR3 length: 13; clone size: -; V gene: TRBV7-2; CDR3 protein: CASSLYDSHGYTF; CDR3 DNA: TGTGCCAGCAGCCTCTACGACAGCCATGGCTACACCTTC
J gene: TRBJ2-2; D gene: TRBD1; CDR3 length: 17; clone size: -; V gene: TRBV7-3; CDR3 protein: CASSLERGQGFSGELFF; CDR3 DNA: TGTGCCAGCAGCCTAGAAAGGGGACAGGGTTTTTCCGGGGAGCTGTTTTTT
J gene: TRBJ2-5; D gene: TRBD2; CDR3 length: 16; clone size: -; V gene: TRBV24-1; CDR3 protein: CATSEAAGGLGETQYF; CDR3 DNA: TGTGCCACCAGTGAGGCAGCGGGAGGCCTCGGGGAGACCCAGTACTTC
J gene: TRBJ2-1; D gene: TRBD1; CDR3 length: 14; clone size: -; V gene: TRBV2; CDR3 protein: CASKGQGVYNEQFF; CDR3 DNA: TGTGCCAGCAAAGGACAGGGGGTTTACAATGAGCAGTTCTTC
J gene: TRBJ1-5; D gene: TRBD1; CDR3 length: 15; clone size: -; V gene: TRBV2; CDR3 protein: CASRFDRESNQPQHF; CDR3 DNA: TGTGCCAGCAGGTTTGACAGGGAAAGCAATCAGCCCCAGCATTTT
J gene: TRBJ1-1; D gene: TRBD1; CDR3 length: 19; clone size: -; V gene: TRBV7-9; CDR3 protein: CASSRESTGRYARRTEAFF; CDR3 DNA: TGTGCCAGCAGCAGAGAATCGACAGGGCGTTATGCCCGACGGACTGAAGCTTTCTTT
J gene: TRBJ2-2; D gene: TRBD1; CDR3 length: 16; clone size: -; V gene: TRBV28; CDR3 protein: CASNKVDRIETGELFF; CDR3 DNA: TGTGCCAGCAACAAAGTGGACAGGATAGAAACCGGGGAGCTGTTTTTT
J gene: TRBJ1-5; D gene: TRBD1; CDR3 length: 16; clone size: few; V gene: TRBV4-1; CDR3 protein: CASSHPWTGGNQPQHF; CDR3 DNA: TGCGCCAGCAGCCACCCGTGGACAGGGGGGAATCAGCCCCAGCATTTT
J gene: TRBJ1-4; D gene: TRBD1; CDR3 length: 14; clone size: -; V gene: TRBV11-2; CDR3 protein: CASSRQGVNEKLLF; CDR3 DNA: TGTGCCAGCAGCCGACAGGGGGTTAATGAAAAACTGCTTTTT
J gene: TRBJ2-1; D gene: TRBD1; CDR3 length: 14; clone size: -; V gene: TRBV19; CDR3 protein: CASRRTGISNEQFF; CDR3 DNA: TGTGCCAGTAGACGGACAGGGATTTCCAATGAGCAGTTCTTC
J gene: TRBJ1-5; D gene: TRBD1; CDR3 length: 15; clone size: -; V gene: TRBV15; CDR3 protein: CATSRATGEGQPQHF; CDR3 DNA: TGTGCCACCAGCAGAGCGACAGGGGAGGGTCAGCCCCAGCATTTT
J gene: TRBJ2-3; D gene: -; CDR3 length: 14; clone size: -; V gene: TRBV6-5; CDR3 protein: CASKFGTSTDTQYF; CDR3 DNA: TGTGCCAGCAAGTTCGGGACTAGCACAGATACGCAGTATTTT
J gene: TRBJ2-1; D gene: -; CDR3 length: 17; clone size: -; V gene: TRBV6-2/TRBV6-3; CDR3 protein: CASSPSKWLASYNEQFF; CDR3 DNA: TGTGCCAGCAGTCCCTCAAAGTGGCTAGCGTCCTACAATGAGCAGTTCTTC
J gene: TRBJ1-4; D gene: TRBD1; CDR3 length: 15; clone size: -; V gene: TRBV18; CDR3 protein: CASSPAGTGNEKLFF; CDR3 DNA: TGTGCCAGCTCACCAGCCGGGACAGGGAATGAAAAACTGTTTTTT
J gene: TRBJ2-7; D gene: -; CDR3 length: 11; clone size: -; V gene: TRBV7-3; CDR3 protein: CASSYRDEQYF; CDR3 DNA: TGTGCCAGCAGCTACAGGGACGAGCAGTACTTC
J gene: TRBJ2-7; D gene: -; CDR3 length: 15; clone size: -; V gene: TRBV7-9; CDR3 protein: CASSLLASRGYEQYF; CDR3 DNA: TGTGCCAGCAGCTTACTCGCGAGCAGGGGCTACGAGCAGTACTTC
J gene: TRBJ2-2; D gene: -; CDR3 length: 16; clone size: -; V gene: TRBV24-1; CDR3 protein: CATSDYTTKGTGELFF; CDR3 DNA: TGTGCCACCAGTGATTATACTACGAAAGGCACCGGGGAGCTGTTTTTT
J gene: TRBJ1-2; D gene: TRBD1; CDR3 length: 15; clone size: -; V gene: TRBV18; CDR3 protein: CASSPRGQGDYGYTF; CDR3 DNA: TGTGCCAGCTCACCAAGGGGACAGGGAGACTATGGCTACACCTTC
J gene: TRBJ2-1; D gene: TRBD2; CDR3 length: 18; clone size: -; V gene: TRBV5-1; CDR3 protein: CASSLGRGLAAPYNEQFF; CDR3 DNA: TGCGCCAGCAGCTTGGGACGGGGACTAGCGGCTCCCTACAATGAGCAGTTCTTC
J gene: TRBJ1-2; D gene: TRBD1; CDR3 length: 13; clone size: -; V gene: TRBV19; CDR3 protein: CASSVDRRGGYTF; CDR3 DNA: TGTGCCAGTAGTGTGGACAGGCGCGGTGGCTACACCTTC
J gene: TRBJ1-6; D gene: -; CDR3 length: 15; clone size: -; V gene: TRBV4-1; CDR3 protein: CASSQLSTYNSPLHF; CDR3 DNA: TGCGCCAGCAGCCAACTATCTACCTATAATTCACCCCTCCACTTT
J gene: TRBJ2-3; D gene: TRBD2; CDR3 length: 15; clone size: -; V gene: TRBV27; CDR3 protein: CASSPSGRGTDTQYF; CDR3 DNA: TGTGCCAGCAGTCCTAGCGGGAGGGGCACAGATACGCAGTATTTT
J gene: TRBJ2-4; D gene: TRBD1; CDR3 length: 15; clone size: -; V gene: TRBV5-6; CDR3 protein: CASSWGQGEGNIQYF; CDR3 DNA: TGTGCCAGCAGCTGGGGACAGGGGGAAGGAAACATTCAGTACTTC
J gene: TRBJ1-1; D gene: -; CDR3 length: 11; clone size: -; V gene: TRBV28; CDR3 protein: CASSGGSPAFF; CDR3 DNA: TGTGCCAGCAGCGGCGGGTCACCCGCTTTCTTT
J gene: TRBJ2-1; D gene: TRBD2; CDR3 length: 15; clone size: -; V gene: TRBV7-8; CDR3 protein: CASSKREAVYNEQFF; CDR3 DNA: TGTGCCAGCAGCAAGCGGGAGGCCGTCTACAATGAGCAGTTCTTC
J gene: TRBJ2-5; D gene: TRBD1; CDR3 length: 13; clone size: -; V gene: TRBV29-1; CDR3 protein: CSVVDRIEETQYF; CDR3 DNA: TGCAGCGTGGTGGACAGGATCGAGGAGACCCAGTACTTC
J gene: TRBJ2-4; D gene: TRBD2; CDR3 length: 16; clone size: -; V gene: TRBV19; CDR3 protein: CASSMNRGGLAVIQYF; CDR3 DNA: TGTGCCAGTAGTATGAATCGGGGGGGTCTCGCGGTCATTCAGTACTTC
J gene: TRBJ2-1; D gene: TRBD2; CDR3 length: 19; clone size: -; V gene: TRBV9; CDR3 protein: CASSPGLAGDVGATNEQFF; CDR3 DNA: TGTGCCAGCAGCCCGGGACTAGCGGGAGACGTGGGTGCTACCAATGAGCAGTTCTTC
J gene: TRBJ2-7; D gene: TRBD1; CDR3 length: 14; clone size: -; V gene: TRBV5-6; CDR3 protein: CASSDGTVDYEQYF; CDR3 DNA: TGTGCCAGCAGCGATGGGACAGTGGATTACGAGCAGTACTTC
J gene: TRBJ2-7; D gene: TRBD2; CDR3 length: 16; clone size: -; V gene: TRBV5-6; CDR3 protein: CASSPGLAGVRYEQYF; CDR3 DNA: TGTGCCAGCAGCCCGGGACTAGCGGGAGTTCGCTACGAGCAGTACTTC
J gene: TRBJ2-7; D gene: -; CDR3 length: 17; clone size: -; V gene: TRBV4-3; CDR3 protein: CASSQGFSEGISYEQYF; CDR3 DNA: TGCGCCAGCAGCCAAGGTTTCTCGGAGGGAATCTCCTACGAGCAGTACTTC
J gene: TRBJ1-5; D gene: -; CDR3 length: 16; clone size: -; V gene: TRBV6-2/TRBV6-3; CDR3 protein: CASTPARGSTDQPQHF; CDR3 DNA: TGTGCCAGCACCCCCGCTAGGGGGTCTACTGATCAGCCCCAGCATTTT
J gene: TRBJ2-3; D gene: -; CDR3 length: 15; clone size: -; V gene: TRBV19; CDR3 protein: CASSSRGSIRDTQYF; CDR3 DNA: TGTGCCAGTAGTTCCCGGGGAAGCATCAGAGATACGCAGTATTTT
J gene: TRBJ1-1; D gene: TRBD1; CDR3 length: 15; clone size: -; V gene: TRBV29-1; CDR3 protein: CSVRSQGVMNTEAFF; CDR3 DNA: TGCAGCGTTCGAAGCCAGGGGGTCATGAACACTGAAGCTTTCTTT
J gene: TRBJ1-6; D gene: -; CDR3 length: 15; clone size: few; V gene: TRBV7-6; CDR3 protein: CATQAAGPFNSPLHF; CDR3 DNA: TGTGCCACCCAAGCGGCGGGACCCTTTAATTCACCCCTCCACTTT
J gene: TRBJ1-1; D gene: -; CDR3 length: 14; clone size: -; V gene: TRBV4-1; CDR3 protein: CASSQNPLRVEAFF; CDR3 DNA: TGCGCCAGCAGCCAAAATCCCCTCAGGGTCGAAGCTTTCTTT
J gene: TRBJ2-4; D gene: TRBD1; CDR3 length: 14; clone size: -; V gene: TRBV7-2; CDR3 protein: CASSRKTGENIQYF; CDR3 DNA: TGTGCCAGCAGCCGTAAAACAGGGGAAAACATTCAGTACTTC
J gene: TRBJ2-1; D gene: TRBD2; CDR3 length: 15; clone size: -; V gene: TRBV5-1; CDR3 protein: CASSVTSGLYNEQFF; CDR3 DNA: TGCGCCAGCAGCGTGACTAGCGGACTATACAATGAGCAGTTCTTC
J gene: TRBJ2-7; D gene: -; CDR3 length: 14; clone size: -; V gene: TRBV7-3; CDR3 protein: CASSPLGPPGEQYF; CDR3 DNA: TGTGCCAGCAGCCCCCTCGGCCCCCCGGGGGAGCAGTACTTC
J gene: TRBJ1-3; D gene: -; CDR3 length: 15; clone size: -; V gene: TRBV30; CDR3 protein: CAWNSFENSGNTIYF; CDR3 DNA: TGTGCCTGGAATAGTTTCGAGAACTCTGGAAACACCATATATTTT
J gene: TRBJ2-7; D gene: TRBD1; CDR3 length: 13; clone size: -; V gene: TRBV5-1; CDR3 protein: CASSGDSSYEQYF; CDR3 DNA: TGCGCCAGCAGCGGGGACAGCTCCTACGAGCAGTACTTC
J gene: TRBJ2-3; D gene: TRBD2; CDR3 length: 16; clone size: -; V gene: TRBV28; CDR3 protein: CASSPLGEGRADTQYF; CDR3 DNA: TGTGCCAGCAGTCCCCTGGGGGAGGGCCGTGCAGATACGCAGTATTTT
J gene: TRBJ2-1; D gene: TRBD2; CDR3 length: 14; clone size: -; V gene: TRBV11-3; CDR3 protein: CASSRVAGGSEQFF; CDR3 DNA: TGTGCCAGCAGCCGGGTGGCGGGAGGAAGTGAGCAGTTCTTC
J gene: TRBJ1-2; D gene: -; CDR3 length: 17; clone size: -; V gene: TRBV2; CDR3 protein: CASSEVVRAVGYYGYTF; CDR3 DNA: TGTGCCAGCAGTGAGGTAGTCAGGGCCGTCGGATACTATGGCTACACCTTC
J gene: TRBJ2-7; D gene: -; CDR3 length: 12; clone size: few; V gene: TRBV5-1; CDR3 protein: CASSLSGYEQYF; CDR3 DNA: TGCGCCAGCAGCTTGTCGGGTTACGAGCAGTACTTC
J gene: TRBJ2-3; D gene: -; CDR3 length: 15; clone size: -; V gene: TRBV5-1; CDR3 protein: CASSYYSSRTDTQYF; CDR3 DNA: TGCGCCAGCAGCTACTACTCCTCGCGCACAGATACGCAGTATTTT